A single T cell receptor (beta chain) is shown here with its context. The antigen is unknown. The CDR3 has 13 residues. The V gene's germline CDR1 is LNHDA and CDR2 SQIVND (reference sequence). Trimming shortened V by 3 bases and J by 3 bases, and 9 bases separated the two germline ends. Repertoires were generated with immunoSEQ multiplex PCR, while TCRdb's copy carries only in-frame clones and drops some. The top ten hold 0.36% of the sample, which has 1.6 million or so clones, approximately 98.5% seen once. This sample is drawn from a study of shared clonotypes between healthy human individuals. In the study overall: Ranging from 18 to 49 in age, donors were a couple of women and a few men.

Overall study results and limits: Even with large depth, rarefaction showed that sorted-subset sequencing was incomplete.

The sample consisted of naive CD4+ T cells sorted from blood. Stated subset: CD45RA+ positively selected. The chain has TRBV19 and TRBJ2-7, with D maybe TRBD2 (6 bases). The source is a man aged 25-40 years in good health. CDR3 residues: CASSIWRGYEQYF. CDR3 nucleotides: TGTGCCAGTAGTATCTGGCGGGGCTACGAGCAGTACTTC.